This T cell receptor beta chain was sequenced during a study of beta chain features in type 1 diabetes. About the study: All samples together contributed around 98,000,000 sorted cells for examination.

Study-level points and caveats: More deletions and fewer insertions at VDJ junctions were seen in type 1 diabetes patients. Researchers report that Type 1 diabetes patients had moderately but significantly shorter TCRB CDR3s across all four CD4+ subsets.

The CDR3 contains 14 residues. V lost 0 bases and J lost 6, with 9 bases in between. Germline-derived CDR1 and CDR2 are LNHNV and YYDKDF (reference sequence). As every portion of the isolated RNA was reverse transcribed, the sequencing read expressed TCRB transcripts. Naive, central memory and regulatory T cell samples averaged about 3.57 million reads. Profiled with immunoSEQ multiplex PCR; TCRdb holds only in-frame clones, not every one. The data hold some 180,000 clones, with less than 15% observed a single time. Notes on this clone: Its target is unknown.

The sample consisted of central memory CD4+ T cells from blood. The chain links TRBV15 to TRBJ2-1; D is undetermined. The TCR sequence derives from a woman under 30 in good health. CDR3 nucleotide sequence: TGTGCCACCAGCAGAGATCAGGCACTCAATGAGCAGTTCTTC. Translation gives CATSRDQALNEQFF.